This T cell receptor beta chain was profiled in a study of T-cell memory formation after mild COVID-19. Overall study: In these data, TCR clusters were largely donor specific.

Trimming removed 2 bases at V and 4 bases at J, with 8 bases between. This CDR3 region has 13 residues. The V gene's germline CDR1 is GTSNPN and CDR2 SVGIG (reference sequence). Employing constant-segment primers, 5'RACE generated TCR alpha and TCR beta cDNA libraries bearing sample barcodes and UMIs. TCRdb redid the calling of the 5' RACE reads with MiXCR, one entry per CDR3 protein. The sample lists 250,000 to 350,000 distinct CDR3 sequences, around 15% occurring once. The TCR sequence derives from a man between 18 and 35 years old who had mild COVID-19 (a few samples of this study predate the infection). Cell type and time point are not known. Material: PBMCs or a T cell subset sorted from them (not recorded which). The V and J genes are TRBV30 and TRBJ1-4; no clear D gene. The CDR3 DNA follows: TGTGCCTGGAGTCGGCAGAGTAATGAAAAACTGTTTTTT. It specifies CAWSRQSNEKLFF. Variable domain in full (rest from reference TRBV30 and TRBJ1-4): SQTIHQWPATLVQPVGSPLSLECTVEGTSNPNLYWYRQAAGRGLQLLFYSVGIGQISSEVPQNLSASRPQDRQFILSSKKLLLSDSGFYLCAWSRQSNEKLFFGSGTQLSVL.